A selection of T cell receptor beta chains follows, all from one sample in a study of CXCR3-negative and CXCR3-positive naive CD8 T cells. One entry per CDR3 protein, without DNA, is what TCRdb gives after re-calling the 5' RACE reads. This sample's clone table lists tens of thousands of distinct CDR3 sequences. The sample consisted of naive CXCR3- CD8+ T cells from blood. These receptors all come from a human donor in good health. Some clones in this sample may be carry-over from other donors' samples. Both conserved end residues are part of each CDR3. Rows may omit the clone size; those that give it use once, few, many or a size class.

v_gene	abundance	j_gene	len	CDR3aa
TRBV11-2	.	TRBJ1-2	14	CASSPQRVGYGYTF
TRBV14	.	TRBJ2-5	15	CASSQTGTGQETQYF
TRBV25-1	.	TRBJ1-1	15	CASSETLRDTWKPFF
TRBV11-2	.	TRBJ2-3	14	CASSLRPIGDTQYF
TRBV19	.	TRBJ1-6	15	CASSILQVNNSPLHF
TRBV7-3	.	TRBJ1-2	14	CASSLLDRVYGYTF
TRBV29-1	.	TRBJ1-1	12	CSVPDGNTEAFF
TRBV28	.	TRBJ2-3	15	CASRGSGGPTDTQYF
TRBV12-3/TRBV12-4	.	TRBJ2-7	16	CASSPIGGQGTYEQYF
TRBV27	.	TRBJ2-4	15	CASSSSPFGKNIQYF
TRBV29-1	.	TRBJ2-7	12	CSVGTGDGEQYF
TRBV6-4	.	TRBJ2-1	14	CASSGLAGNNEQFF
TRBV7-3	.	TRBJ2-3	15	CASSLLSGGTDTQYF
TRBV29-1	.	TRBJ1-4	13	CSVPGATNEKLFF
TRBV5-1	.	TRBJ2-7	14	CASSLRDLSYEQYF
TRBV7-9	.	TRBJ2-2	14	CASTPGVNTGELFF
TRBV7-9	.	TRBJ2-1	17	CASGPYLTSGGAVEQFF
TRBV6-5	.	TRBJ1-1	15	CASSYWLGADTEAFF
TRBV4-3	.	TRBJ2-7	15	CASSQDSAANYEQYF
TRBV7-6	.	TRBJ2-3	15	CASSTPTIGTDTQYF
TRBV19	.	TRBJ2-1	17	CASTPLGTPASYNEQFF
TRBV10-3	.	TRBJ2-1	16	CAIRAGTNTNYNEQFF
TRBV20-1	.	TRBJ2-2	13	CSAGTKNTGELFF
TRBV28	.	TRBJ1-5	13	CASSLGVDEPQHF
TRBV28	.	TRBJ2-4	14	CASSLLVGGNIQYF
TRBV5-5	.	TRBJ1-2	14	CASSSQGTLLGYTF
TRBV29-1	.	TRBJ2-2	13	CSVLATHTGELFF
TRBV11-3	.	TRBJ1-2	13	CASSLGGAYGYTF
TRBV9	.	TRBJ1-1	13	CASSRGGRTEAFF
TRBV7-9	.	TRBJ2-7	14	CASSHRDVSYEQYF
TRBV7-3	medium-sized	TRBJ1-1	15	CASSRTRGENTEAFF
TRBV13	.	TRBJ2-1	18	CASSLEGLAVWSYNEQFF
TRBV27	.	TRBJ2-7	14	CASSLFPGRYEQYF
TRBV7-3	.	TRBJ2-3	15	CASSLTAGAQDTQYF
TRBV6-5	.	TRBJ2-1	12	CASAASDREQFF
TRBV20-1	.	TRBJ1-4	11	CSADQTGEMFF
TRBV29-1	.	TRBJ2-1	14	CSVLWLVTNNEQFF
TRBV19	medium-sized	TRBJ1-5	16	CASTLPGQRFGKPQHF
TRBV6-4	.	TRBJ2-1	15	CASSYGQGEPNEQFF
TRBV4-3	.	TRBJ2-1	15	CASSHEAGGYNEQFF
TRBV6-5	.	TRBJ2-2	12	CASRMGAGELFF
TRBV19	medium-sized	TRBJ2-3	18	CASSIDRGEGRSTDTQYF
TRBV15	.	TRBJ2-7	15	CATSRGYLTSTQQYF
TRBV6-5	.	TRBJ1-4	13	CASSYTSGGKLFF
TRBV25-1	.	TRBJ2-3	11	CASSEVDTQYF
TRBV4-2	.	TRBJ1-2	12	CATSQGLYGYTF
TRBV11-3	.	TRBJ2-7	13	CASSVGPLSEQYF
TRBV4-3	medium-sized	TRBJ1-1	15	CASSRLLNMNTEAFF
TRBV28	.	TRBJ2-3	15	CASNPLEGGRDTQYF
TRBV5-5	.	TRBJ2-1	14	CASSPEKLYNEQFF
TRBV7-9	.	TRBJ1-5	16	CASSPYRQGEVQPQHF
TRBV6-2/TRBV6-3	.	TRBJ2-5	16	CASSPRLAAYQETQYF